These 21 T cell receptor beta chains share one sample of origin, sequenced in a study of T cell responses to AZD1222 COVID-19 vaccine (dated by TCRdb to the early 2020s). Library preparation employed the immunoSEQ multiplex PCR assay. In its TCRdb copy, this immuneACCESS table keeps in-frame sequences only and misses some clones. Where compared with another copy, unresolved V genes explain less than half of these, and the others have no known cause. In this sample the table shows around 79,000 clones, around 88% of which occur a single time. The ten biggest clones cover around 21% of the sample. This sample's time point label indicates: baseline before first vaccination. The sample was peripheral blood, taken on day 0 of AZD1222 vaccination. Receptors originate from an adult in good health.

This clone was seen only once. Written as DNA, the CDR3 is TGTGCCAGCAGTGAAGCGCTTCTCGTGGGGGATCAGCCCCAGCATTTT. Amino acids: CASSEALLVGDQPQHF. This sequence joins TRBV2 and TRBJ1-5; possible D gene TRBD1, 5 bases. The V gene's germline CDR1 is SNHLY and CDR2 FYNNEI. The CDR3 consists of 16 residues. The V gene lost 0 bases and the J gene lost 5 bases, with 14 bases spanning the gap.

This clone was observed a few times. The V call is TRBV10-3, the J call TRBJ2-7; TRBD2 matches at 10 bases. The CDR3 covers 17 residues. The ends lost 2 bases at V and 9 bases at J; junction bases unmatched: 16. The germline V gene encodes CDR1 ENHRY and CDR2 SYGVKD. The CDR3 DNA is TGTGCCATCAGTGAGCCTGTTAGCGGGGGGCCATTCCGCGGGCAGTACTTC. Translated: CAISEPVSGGPFRGQYF.

V is TRBV7-6 and J is TRBJ2-2, with D hard to call. CDR3 length equals 16 residues. The germline CDR1 and CDR2 sequences are SGHVS and FNYEAQ. Trimming stripped 1 base from V and 0 bases from J, with 9 bases between. The CDR3 region is CASSLVLSTNTGELFF. The CDR3 DNA is TGTGCCAGCAGCTTAGTTCTCAGCACGAACACCGGGGAGCTGTTTTTT. Full variable domain (outside the CDR3, taken from reference TRBV7-6 and TRBJ2-2): GAGVSQSPRYKVTKRGQDVALRCDPISGHVSLYWYRQALGQGPEFLTYFNYEAQQDKSGLPNDRFSAERPEGSISTLTIQRTEQRDSAMYRCASSLVLSTNTGELFFGEGSRLTVL.

The chain joins TRBV6-5 to TRBJ2-3, with D maybe TRBD1 (5 bases). This CDR3 comprises 15 residues. V dropped 8 bases and J dropped 4 bases, with 19 bases sitting between them. Germline V lookup: CDR1 MNHEY, CDR2 SVGAGI. The CDR3: CASASRAGMADTQYF. The DNA of the CDR3 is TGTGCCAGCGCCTCCCGGGCAGGGATGGCAGATACGCAGTATTTT.

This chain connects TRBV27 to TRBJ2-7; D remains ambiguous. Trimming pared 4 bases from V and 0 bases from J, leaving 10 bases between. Germline CDR1 is MNHEY and CDR2 is SMNVEV (reference sequence). The CDR3 extends over 14 amino acids. The CDR3 loop is CASSSPWDSYEQYF. The DNA of the CDR3 is TGTGCCAGCAGTTCCCCTTGGGACTCCTACGAGCAGTACTTC.

This clone was observed once. The rearrangement links TRBV6-6 to TRBJ2-7; D tentatively reads TRBD1 or TRBD2 (5 bases each). Between the trimmed V and J ends, which lost 3 bases and 0 bases, there was a span of 9 bases. This CDR3 spans 14 amino acids. Germline V lookup: CDR1 MNHNY, CDR2 SVGAGI (reference sequence). The DNA for the CDR3 is TGTGCCAGCAGTTATGGTGGGGGCTCCTACGAGCAGTACTTC. This codes for CASSYGGGSYEQYF.

This clone came up once. This sequence joins TRBV13 and TRBJ1-3, with D perhaps TRBD1 (6 bases). V dropped 5 bases and J dropped 4 bases, with 15 bases sitting between them. Looked up from germline, CDR1 is PRHDT and CDR2 is FYEKMQ (reference sequence). This CDR3 comprises 15 residues. The CDR3 sequence is CASSVDSGKGNTIYF. The CDR3 DNA reads TGTGCCAGCAGCGTGGACAGCGGCAAAGGAAACACCATATATTTT. Full variable domain (remainder filled in from reference TRBV13 and TRBJ1-3): AAGVIQSPRHLIKEKRETATLKCYPIPRHDTVYWYQQGPGQDPQFLISFYEKMQSDKGSIPDRFSAQQFSDYHSELNMSSLELGDSALYFCASSVDSGKGNTIYFGEGSWLTVV.

The gene calls are TRBV19 and TRBJ2-7; D assignment may be TRBD1 or TRBD2 (5 bases each). The V end lost 8 bases, the J end lost 5 bases, and 13 bases lay between the germline ends. The CDR3 has 12 residues. Looked up from germline, CDR1 is LNHDA and CDR2 is SQIVND (reference sequence). The CDR3 loop reads CASSGRGHEQYF. CDR3 coding DNA: TGTGCCAGTTCTGGCCGGGGACACGAGCAGTACTTC. Full variable domain (outside the CDR3, taken from reference TRBV19 and TRBJ2-7): DGGITQSPKYLFRKEGQNVTLSCEQNLNHDAMYWYRQDPGQGLRLIYYSQIVNDFQKGDIAEGYSVSREKKESFPLTVTSAQKNPTAFYLCASSGRGHEQYFGPGTRLTVT.

The V and J genes are TRBV4-2 and TRBJ1-1; 7 nucleotides align to TRBD1. CDR1 LGHNA and CDR2 YNFKEQ come from the germline V gene. The CDR3 is 14 residues long. The ends lost 4 bases at V and 4 bases at J; junction bases unmatched: 6. CDR3 DNA sequence: TGTGCCAGCAGCCGGAACAGGGGATCCACTGAAGCTTTCTTT. It codes for CASSRNRGSTEAFF.

The rearrangement links TRBV28 to TRBJ1-5; D call uncertain. The CDR3 totals 15 residues. V lost 1 base, J lost 3 bases, and 10 bases lay in between. Germline values: CDR1 MDHEN, CDR2 SYDVKM. As DNA, the CDR3 is TGTGCCAGCAGTTTATTTGGGCTCGCCAATCAGCCCCAGCATTTT. This codes for CASSLFGLANQPQHF.

This chain connects TRBV6-5 to TRBJ2-7, with a tentative D call TRBD2 (6 bases). CDR1 is MNHEY, CDR2 SVGAGI, per germline. CDR3 length: 15 amino acids. V gave up 5 bases and J gave up 4 bases, with 18 bases separating them. The CDR3 nucleotides read TGTGCCAGCAGTACAAGTAATAGCGGAGTTTACGAGCAGTACTTC. This gives the protein CASSTSNSGVYEQYF.

The chain recombines TRBV15 with TRBJ2-4; D call uncertain. The V and J ends lost 0 bases and 7 bases respectively, with 13 bases between them. Germline V gives CDR1 LNHNV, CDR2 YYDKDF (reference sequence). The CDR3 contains 15 residues. CDR3 coding DNA: TGTGCCACCAGCAGAGATGACGGGTGGGCGAACATTCAGTACTTC. Its translation: CATSRDDGWANIQYF.

As for this clone: An end of the junction does not agree with germline; a read error may underlie this. This chain uses TRBV5-1 with TRBJ2-7; 12 nucleotides agree with TRBD1. Germline V CDR1 and CDR2: SGHRS, YFSETQ. This CDR3 contains 17 residues. For the CDR3, the DNA is TGCGCCAGCAGATTGGCCGCTTCCGGGACAGGGGGCGGAGAGCAGTACTTC. It encodes CASRLAASGTGGGEQYF.

The chain links TRBV28 to TRBJ1-2, with D maybe TRBD1 (6 bases). Germline V gives CDR1 MDHEN, CDR2 SYDVKM. The length of the CDR3 is 15 residues. With 3 bases removed from V and 4 bases from J, the gap between germline ends came to 15 bases. CDR3 sequence (DNA): TGTGCCAGCAGTTTGGGGGCGGCTTCGAGCTATGGCTACACCTTC. It specifies CASSLGAASSYGYTF.

The chain couples TRBV5-1 to TRBJ2-1; D possibly corresponds to TRBD1 (6 bases). The CDR3 loop spans 16 amino acids. Germline lookup yields CDR1 SGHRS and CDR2 YFSETQ. The ends were cut back, 0 bases at V and 6 bases at J, with 16 bases in the middle. CDR3 in DNA: TGCGCCAGCAGCTTGGCCACGTTGGGGGCGGGCAATGAGCAGTTCTTC. This sequence encodes CASSLATLGAGNEQFF.

This chain uses TRBV5-1 with TRBJ2-2; D possibly matches TRBD1 or TRBD2 (5 bases each). The germline V gene encodes CDR1 SGHRS and CDR2 YFSETQ. The CDR3 length is 14 residues. Trimming stripped 3 bases from V and 4 bases from J, with 10 bases between. The CDR3 spells CASSSGQTTGELFF. As DNA, the CDR3 is TGCGCCAGCAGCTCGGGGCAGACCACCGGGGAGCTGTTTTTT.

The V gene is TRBV30, the J gene TRBJ1-3; D call uncertain. V shed 3 bases and J shed 8 bases, with 8 bases lying between them. The CDR3 runs 11 residues. CDR1 and CDR2 (germline): GTSNPN, SVGIG (reference sequence). The CDR3 reads CAWRGRDTIYF. The CDR3 bases are TGTGCCTGGAGGGGGAGGGACACCATATATTTT.

This clone was picked up one time. The genes are TRBV3-1 (or the pseudogene TRBV3-2) and TRBJ2-1; a possible D gene is TRBD2 (7 bases). The CDR3 has 21 residues. The germline gives CDR1 LGHDT, CDR2 YNNKEL (reference sequence). V lost 0 bases and J lost 4, with 28 bases in between. CDR3 protein: CASSQEWLGGPRGGIYNEQFF. In DNA form, the CDR3 reads TGTGCCAGCAGCCAAGAATGGTTGGGGGGGCCCCGGGGTGGTATATACAATGAGCAGTTCTTC.

This clone is medium-sized. The chain has TRBV7-9 and TRBJ1-2, with D unresolved. The CDR3 is 15 amino acids. The V gene lost 5 bases and the J gene lost 5 bases, with 18 bases spanning the gap. Germline CDR1 and CDR2: SEHNR and FQNEAQ (reference sequence). The CDR3 here is CASSPPGPSGYGYTF. The DNA of the CDR3 is TGTGCCAGCAGCCCCCCCGGCCCATCCGGATATGGCTACACCTTC.

The J gene is TRBJ2-1, the V gene TRBV5-4; D gene ambiguous. The CDR3 runs to 15 residues. The germline gives CDR1 SGHNT, CDR2 YYREEE (reference sequence). Trimming removed 3 bases at V and 0 bases at J, with 10 bases between. The CDR3 is CASSSRKGSYNEQFF. Written as DNA, the CDR3 is TGTGCCAGCAGCTCCAGGAAGGGCTCCTACAATGAGCAGTTCTTC.

The V and J genes are TRBV9 and TRBJ1-2, with a weak D call TRBD1 (6 bases). The CDR3 runs 14 residues. V shed 7 bases and J shed 2 bases, with 15 bases lying between them. CDR1 is SGDLS, CDR2 YYNGEE, per germline. The CDR3 coding sequence is TGTGCCAGCGGACGGACAGACCAAAACTATGGCTACACCTTC. Amino acids: CASGRTDQNYGYTF.